This T cell receptor (beta chain) was documented in a study of shared clonotypes between healthy human individuals. Study-level results: Around 5% was the fraction of naive CD4 clonotypes found shared across several donors. Estimated clonotype richness was generally higher in naive than memory subsets.

Concerning this clone itself: Antigen specificity is unknown.

Selected positively for CCR7 and CD45RO-negative, naive CD8 cells excluded terminally differentiated effector memory CD45RA+ cells. The CDR3 is made up of 14 amino acids. From germline, CDR1 is MNHEY and CDR2 SMNVEV (reference sequence). The ends lost 7 bases at V and 9 bases at J; junction bases unmatched: 11. Assay: immunoSEQ multiplex PCR; the TCRdb copy retains only in-frame clones and omits some. Found here are roughly 550,000 clones, 95% to 96% of them singletons; the top ten hold over 0.09%. The chain joins TRBV27 to TRBJ2-1; 8 bases are a match to TRBD2. The specimen sequenced was naive CD8+ T cells sorted from blood. This TCR derives from a woman in her thirties in good health. This chain's CDR3 is CASISPEAGVEQFF. DNA for the CDR3: TGTGCCAGCATTTCCCCGGAAGCGGGAGTTGAGCAGTTCTTC.